The source of this T cell receptor beta chain is a study of Ad26.COV2.S vaccination and SARS-CoV-2 variants. The overall study: This donor came from the COV1001 trial of Ad26.COV2.S.

Generated by immunoSEQ multiplex PCR, the TCRdb table keeps only in-frame clones and is missing some. The table includes 350,000 to 600,000 clones, roughly nine tenths detected once. Noted treatment: roughly 18 received Ad26.COV2.S at low or high dose, single or two shots; several received placebo; per-sample allocation not given. Repertoires come from day 63 after the first vaccine or placebo injection. The CDR3 sequence is 14 residues long. From germline, CDR1 is LNHDA and CDR2 SQIVND (reference sequence). The V and J ends lost 9 bases and 5 bases respectively, with 17 bases between them. The sequenced sample was peripheral blood, obtained in a trial of Ad26.COV2.S vaccine versus placebo. The chain joins TRBV19 to TRBJ1-5, with D uncertain. This sequence originates from a person between 18 and 59 years old who received the Ad26.COV2.S COVID-19 vaccine or a placebo. CDR3 nucleotides: TGTGCCAGCTTGGGTAAGGACCGCGATCAGCCCCAGCATTTT. Translated: CASLGKDRDQPQHF.